The 29 T cell receptor beta chains in this list originate from one sample, sequenced in a study of T cells after yellow fever vaccination. A single record per CDR3 protein comes from TCRdb applying MiXCR to the 5' RACE reads. The sample records approximately 180,000 distinct CDR3 sequences, approximately 6.2% being singletons. The sample in question was CD4+ T cells sorted from PBMCs, obtained on the day of the first yellow fever vaccination. Every receptor here comes from a man aged 18 to 29 who received the YFV17D yellow fever vaccine.

This clonotype was counted many times. The chain recombines TRBV11-2 with TRBJ2-4; D unresolved. The CDR3 covers 12 residues. Germline loops: CDR1 SGHAT, CDR2 FQNNGV. Trimming removed 1 base from V and 8 bases from J, with 6 bases in between. CDR3 sequence reads: CASSLVLDIQYF. CDR3 coding DNA: TGTGCCAGCAGCTTAGTCTTGGACATTCAGTACTTC.

This clonotype came up many times. The chain links TRBV7-3 to TRBJ2-3, with TRBD1 matching 8 bases. Germline V lookup: CDR1 SGHTA, CDR2 FQGTGA. CDR3 size: 14 residues. J was trimmed by 3 bases and V by 5 bases; bases with no gene match: 4. The CDR3 sequence: CASSPGGVTDTQYF. CDR3 sequence (DNA): TGTGCCAGCAGCCCAGGGGGCGTAACAGATACGCAGTATTTT.

This clonotype was seen more than once but under ten times. The CDR3 is CASSARTWDQETQYF. CDR3 DNA sequence: TGTGCCAGCAGCGCCCGGACGTGGGACCAAGAGACCCAGTACTTC. The V and J genes are TRBV7-2 and TRBJ2-5, with unresolved D. The germline CDR1 and CDR2 sequences are SGHTA and FQGNSA. V lost 5 bases and J lost 0, with 13 bases in between. The CDR3 has 15 residues.

In its sample, this clonotype was seen many times. The chain uses TRBV5-4 and TRBJ2-7; 10 bases are shared with TRBD2. This CDR3 contains 15 residues. Germline V lookup: CDR1 SGHNT, CDR2 YYREEE (reference sequence). Losses at the gene ends were 4 bases for V and 3 bases for J; bases not matched to a gene: 7. For the CDR3, the DNA is TGTGCCAGCAGCCAACATAGCGGGGGGATCTACGAGCAGTACTTC. This sequence encodes CASSQHSGGIYEQYF.

This clonotype came up many times. The chain joins TRBV12-3 or TRBV12-4 to TRBJ1-2; D might be TRBD1 (6 bases). The length of the CDR3 is 13 residues. V was shortened by 4 bases and J by 4 bases, with 10 bases between the two germline ends. As DNA, the CDR3 is TGTGCCAGCAGTTCGACAGGTTCCTATGGCTACACCTTC. This sequence encodes CASSSTGSYGYTF.

The gene calls are TRBV5-1 and TRBJ1-3, with D unclear. V lost 2 bases to trimming and J lost 4 bases, with 13 bases between them. The CDR3 runs 15 residues. Germline V CDR1 and CDR2: SGHRS, YFSETQ. The CDR3: CASSLGEGSGNTIYF. The CDR3, as DNA: TGCGCCAGCAGCTTAGGAGAAGGTAGCGGAAACACCATATATTTT. The full variable domain, its missing parts supplied by reference TRBV5-1 and TRBJ1-3, is KAGVTQTPRYLIKTRGQQVTLSCSPISGHRSVSWYQQTPGQGLQFLFEYFSETQRNKGNFPGRFSGRQFSNSRSEMNVSTLELGDSALYLCASSLGEGSGNTIYFGEGSWLTVV.

About this clonotype: The CDR3 end shows no conserved phenylalanine or tryptophan, and so a read error is likely. CDR3 sequence (DNA): TGTGCCAGCAGCTTAACGGACAGCGACACCGGGGAGCTGTTTCTT. Translation gives CASSLTDSDTGELFL. The chain links TRBV7-3 to TRBJ2-2; TRBD1 might be the D (6 bases). Trimming removed 0 bases from V and 3 bases from J, with 8 bases in between. The V gene's germline CDR1 is SGHTA and CDR2 FQGTGA. The CDR3 is 15 residues long.

The DNA of the CDR3 is TGTGCCAGCAGTTACAGGCTTTCGGATGGCTACACCTTC. Protein: CASSYRLSDGYTF. V gene TRBV6-5 combines with J gene TRBJ1-2; the D is unclear. Germline V gene data show CDR1 as MNHEY and CDR2 as SVGAGI. This CDR3 has 13 amino acids. Deletions cut 2 bases from V and 6 bases from J, with 10 bases between.

This clonotype was seen many times. The V gene is TRBV20-1, the J gene TRBJ2-2, with D unresolved. In germline, CDR1 is DFQATT, CDR2 SNEGSKA (reference sequence). The CDR3 runs 14 residues. Between the trimmed V and J ends, which lost 0 bases and 3 bases, there was a span of 8 bases. CDR3 sequence (DNA): TGCAGTGCTAGAGATGCTAGATACACCGGGGAGCTGTTTTTT. Its translation: CSARDARYTGELFF.

This clonotype was detected ten times or more. The genes are TRBV29-1 and TRBJ2-3; 8 bases map to TRBD2. Germline assignment: CDR1 SQVTM and CDR2 ANQGSEA. CDR3 length: 15 amino acids. V lost 2 bases to trimming and J lost 6 bases; unmatched junction nucleotides: 10. The CDR3 reads CSVERAGGASDTQYF. CDR3 nucleotides: TGCAGCGTTGAAAGGGCCGGGGGGGCATCTGATACGCAGTATTTT.

The chain links TRBV4-3 to TRBJ2-4, with TRBD1 matching over 8 bases. CDR3 length: 14 amino acids. Germline CDR1 LGHNA, CDR2 YSLEER. V trimming: 3 bases; J trimming: 6 bases; junction bases outside the gene matches: 4. The CDR3 sequence is CASSQTGQGNIQYF. For the CDR3, the DNA is TGCGCCAGCAGCCAGACCGGACAGGGAAACATTCAGTACTTC.

In this sample, this clonotype turned up a few times. This chain connects TRBV28 to TRBJ1-5; weak D call: TRBD1 (5 bases). The V and J ends lost 5 bases and 2 bases respectively, with 19 bases between them. CDR3 size: 17 residues. Germline lookup yields CDR1 MDHEN and CDR2 SYDVKM. CDR3 nucleotides: TGTGCCAGCAGTAAGGGGCCTTCTCTGTTGGGCAATCAGCCCCAGCATTTT. It yields the protein CASSKGPSLLGNQPQHF.

Remarks on this clonotype: The junction departs from the called germline gene at one end, perhaps through a read error. The rearrangement joins TRBV29-1 to TRBJ1-2, with a weak D call TRBD1 (5 bases). The V gene's germline CDR1 is SQVTM and CDR2 ANQGSEA. The CDR3 length is 12 residues. The CDR3 is CSVDQGGSRAYF. The CDR3 DNA is TGCAGCGTTGATCAGGGAGGGAGTCGTGCCTACTTC. The full variable domain, in which reference TRBV29-1 and TRBJ1-2 provide the parts outside the CDR3, is SAVISQKPSRDICQRGTSLTIQCQVDSQVTMMFWYRQQPGQSLTLIATANQGSEATYESGFVIDKFPISRPNLTFSTLTVSNMSPEDSSIYLCSVDQGGSRAYFGSGTRLTVV.

This clonotype occurred many times. The chain employs TRBV25-1 and TRBJ2-5; 9 nucleotides agree with TRBD2. Germline-derived CDR1 and CDR2 are MGHDK and SYGVNS. The ends lost 6 bases at V and 3 bases at J; junction bases unmatched: 2. This CDR3 has 13 residues. The CDR3 region is CASSVAGEETQYF. CDR3 coding DNA: TGTGCCAGCAGCGTAGCGGGGGAAGAGACCCAGTACTTC.

This clonotype was detected ten times or more. The chain employs TRBV7-2 and TRBJ2-3, with 12 bases fitting TRBD2. This CDR3 is built from 16 residues. Germline V gene lookup returns CDR1 SGHTA and CDR2 FQGNSA. V was pared by 5 bases and J by 4 bases, with 7 bases of the junction left unmatched. In DNA, the CDR3 is TGTGCCAGCAGCCGGACCTCTAGCGGGGGGGCAGATACGCAGTATTTT. Amino acids: CASSRTSSGGADTQYF.

A word on this clonotype: This clone may be a read error of a much larger clone one base away. The genes are TRBV7-3 and TRBJ2-1; 8 nucleotides align to TRBD2. The end of the DNA fits TRBJ2-7 better, so the J call may be wrong. The CDR3 length is 15 residues. Germline CDR1 is SGHTA and CDR2 is FQGTGA. CDR3 DNA: TGTGCCAGCAGCTTAGGTAGCGGGGACTACAATGAGCAGTACTTC. Its protein is CASSLGSGDYNEQYF.

This clonotype has ten or more counts. V gene TRBV18 combines with J gene TRBJ2-7; D unresolved. Germline lookup yields CDR1 KGHSH and CDR2 LQKENI. Trimming removed 5 bases at V and 6 bases at J, with 14 bases between. The CDR3 covers 13 residues. Written as DNA, the CDR3 is TGTGCCAGCTCAGTTACAGACGCCTCCGAGCAGTACGTC. Translated, it gives CASSVTDASEQYV.

This clonotype was counted a few times. This chain links TRBV7-2 with TRBJ2-3; no firm D call. Trimming took off 5 bases at V and 3 bases at J, with 12 bases between the two ends. The CDR3 is made up of 14 amino acids. Germline assignment: CDR1 SGHTA and CDR2 FQGNSA. DNA of the CDR3: TGTGCCAGCAGCCCCGCGTTCCGGACAGATACGCAGTATTTT. Translation gives CASSPAFRTDTQYF.

The table lists this clonotype with a few counts. The chain combines TRBV7-3 with TRBJ2-5; no clear D. The CDR3 totals 16 residues. Germline V lookup: CDR1 SGHTA, CDR2 FQGTGA. Trimming cost V 2 bases and J 4 bases, with 17 bases left between them. CDR3 in DNA: TGTGCCAGCAGCTTATTTCCTTTCGAGTCGGGAGAGACCCAGTACTTC. This sequence encodes CASSLFPFESGETQYF. The whole variable domain, filled in from reference TRBV7-3 and TRBJ2-5, reads GAGVSQTPSNKVTEKGKYVELRCDPISGHTALYWYRQSLGQGPEFLIYFQGTGAADDSGLPNDRFFAVRPEGSVSTLKIQRTERGDSAVYLCASSLFPFESGETQYFGPGTRLLVL.

V is TRBV5-1 and J is TRBJ2-7, with D perhaps TRBD1 (5 bases). The V end was cut by 4 bases, the J end by 3 bases, with 14 bases between. Germline V CDR1 and CDR2: SGHRS, YFSETQ. This CDR3 comprises 14 residues. This CDR3 reads CASSQGTVGYEQYF. The CDR3 coding sequence is TGCGCCAGCAGCCAGGGCACGGTCGGCTACGAGCAGTACTTC.

V is TRBV20-1 and J is TRBJ1-6; 8 bases line up with TRBD1. V shed 0 bases, J shed 8 bases, and the junction held 6 bases outside the gene matches. The length of the CDR3 is 15 residues. Germline V gene data show CDR1 as DFQATT and CDR2 as SNEGSKA (reference sequence). CDR3 nucleotides: TGCAGTGCTAGAGATAGTGGACAGGGTGATTCACCCCTCCACTTT. Residues: CSARDSGQGDSPLHF.

At least ten counts were recorded for this clonotype. V is TRBV2 and J is TRBJ2-5; unclear D gene. Germline CDR1 reads SNHLY; CDR2 reads FYNNEI. V was clipped by 5 bases and J by 1 base, with 8 bases between them. CDR3 size: 13 residues. CDR3 sequence (DNA): TGTGCCAGCAGTCGACTCTTCCAAGAGACCCAGTACTTC. It codes for CASSRLFQETQYF.

This clonotype was found a few times. The rearrangement uses TRBV18 and TRBJ1-5; 11 nucleotides align to TRBD1. V was pared by 3 bases and J by 4 bases, with 2 bases of the junction left unmatched. Germline lookup yields CDR1 KGHSH and CDR2 LQKENI. This CDR3 spans 15 amino acids. CDR3 loop: CASSPDRGRNQPQHF. CDR3 in DNA: TGTGCCAGCTCACCGGACAGGGGGCGAAATCAGCCCCAGCATTTT.

V and J are TRBV23-1 and TRBJ2-7; D is possibly TRBD2 (5 bases). TRBV23-1 qualifies as an ORF whose function is uncertain. V gave up 0 bases and J gave up 4 bases, with 10 bases separating them. The length of the CDR3 is 14 residues. The CDR3 is CASSQSNGGYEQYV. In DNA form, the CDR3 reads TGCGCCAGCAGTCAATCGAACGGAGGATACGAGCAGTACGTC.

This clonotype was picked up many times. V and J are TRBV5-1 and TRBJ2-1; no definite D call. V was pared by 6 bases and J by 8 bases, with 18 bases between. Germline V lookup: CDR1 SGHRS, CDR2 YFSETQ. The CDR3 is 14 amino acids. The CDR3 loop is CASTFSPPLDEQFF. The CDR3 DNA reads TGCGCCAGCACTTTTTCCCCACCACTGGATGAGCAGTTCTTC. Using reference TRBV5-1 and TRBJ2-1 for the parts outside the CDR3, the full variable domain is KAGVTQTPRYLIKTRGQQVTLSCSPISGHRSVSWYQQTPGQGLQFLFEYFSETQRNKGNFPGRFSGRQFSNSRSEMNVSTLELGDSALYLCASTFSPPLDEQFFGPGTRLTVL.

This clonotype was recorded at least ten times. The V call is TRBV7-2, the J call TRBJ2-1; D remains ambiguous. The CDR3 is made up of 16 amino acids. Per germline, CDR1 SGHTA and CDR2 FQGNSA. V was cut by 7 bases and J by 0 bases, with 16 bases left in between. CDR3 loop: CASTNRFQLSYNEQFF. In DNA form, the CDR3 reads TGTGCCAGCACTAATCGGTTCCAGCTCTCCTACAATGAGCAGTTCTTC.

This clonotype has only a few counts. CDR3 region: CASSISGRWNSPLHF. In DNA, the CDR3 is TGTGCCAGTAGTATCTCCGGCAGATGGAATTCACCCCTCCACTTT. V usage is TRBV19 and J usage is TRBJ1-6; D uncertain. The length of the CDR3 is 15 residues. V gave up 3 bases and J gave up 7 bases, with 13 bases separating them. Germline assignment: CDR1 LNHDA and CDR2 SQIVND (reference sequence).

The chain uses TRBV7-2 and TRBJ1-2; D may be TRBD1 (6 bases). CDR3 size: 14 residues. V was pared by 4 bases and J by 7 bases, with 16 bases between. The germline gives CDR1 SGHTA, CDR2 FQGNSA. The CDR3 nucleotides read TGTGCCAGCAGCTCAGCCGGGACATTGGTTGGCTACACCTTC. This gives the protein CASSSAGTLVGYTF.

This clonotype was observed at least ten times. This chain uses TRBV7-9 with TRBJ2-5; TRBD2 might be the D (5 bases). Germline V lookup: CDR1 SEHNR, CDR2 FQNEAQ (reference sequence). Trimming cost V 6 bases and J 5 bases, with 7 bases left between them. This CDR3 region has 11 residues. CDR3 coding DNA: TGTGCCAGCAGACTAGGGGAGACCCAGTACTTC. Translation: CASRLGETQYF.